This entry lists 7 T cell receptor beta chains sequenced from one sample in a study of OX40 agonist ivuxolimab in advanced cancers. Data came from immunoSEQ multiplex PCR; TCRdb stores just in-frame clones and leaves some out. The data contain some 43,000 clones, around 87% of them singletons. Sequencing used CD4+ or CD8+ T cells sorted from blood, obtained in a trial of the OX40 agonist ivuxolimab. These TCRs come from an adult with an advanced solid tumor such as melanoma, head and neck, liver or kidney cancer.

This clone was seen only a few times. V usage is TRBV5-6 and J usage is TRBJ1-2; D perhaps matches TRBD1 (6 bases). The germline V and J ends were trimmed by 0 bases and 4 bases, with 10 bases remaining between them. The CDR3 totals 14 residues. The germline V gene has CDR1 SGHDT and CDR2 YYEEEE. The CDR3 sequence: CASSLGGAVYGYTF. CDR3 DNA: TGTGCCAGCAGCTTGGGGGGGGCCGTCTATGGCTACACCTTC. The full variable domain, in which reference TRBV5-6 and TRBJ1-2 provide the parts outside the CDR3, is DAGVTQSPTHLIKTRGQQVTLRCSPKSGHDTVSWYQQALGQGPQFIFQYYEEEERQRGNFPDRFSGHQFPNYSSELNVNALLLGDSALYLCASSLGGAVYGYTFGSGTRLTVV.

The chain combines TRBV7-9 with TRBJ2-5; a weak D match, TRBD2 (5 bases). This CDR3 comprises 13 residues. Germline assignment: CDR1 SEHNR and CDR2 FQNEAQ (reference sequence). Trimming removed 7 bases at V and 3 bases at J, with 12 bases between. CDR3 in amino acids: CASKVDYEETQYF. CDR3 DNA sequence: TGTGCCAGCAAGGTTGACTACGAAGAGACCCAGTACTTC.

This rearrangement joins TRBV6-1 to TRBJ1-2, with 9 nucleotides matching TRBD1. The CDR3 contains 15 residues. CDR1 and CDR2 (germline): MNHNS, SASEGT. The junction had 7 bases not matched to a gene; V was cut back by 2 bases and J by 6 bases. The CDR3 sequence: CASSERGQGSNGYTF. Written as DNA, the CDR3 is TGTGCCAGCAGTGAAAGGGGACAGGGATCTAATGGCTACACCTTC.

The V gene is TRBV28, the J gene TRBJ1-5; no clear D. In germline, CDR1 is MDHEN, CDR2 SYDVKM. Deletions cut 7 bases from V and 6 bases from J, with 16 bases between. This CDR3 comprises 14 residues. CDR3 bases: TGTGCCAGCAATGGGAGGAGCCGGGGTCAGCCCCAGCATTTT. It yields the protein CASNGRSRGQPQHF.

The chain joins TRBV6-5 to TRBJ1-2; D is ambiguous. This CDR3 contains 13 residues. V dropped 4 bases and J dropped 4 bases, with 10 bases sitting between them. Per germline, CDR1 MNHEY and CDR2 SVGAGI. The CDR3 region has the DNA TGTGCCAGCAGTTCCCCGACCCTCTATGGCTACACCTTC. Translating gives CASSSPTLYGYTF.

This clone was seen just once. This chain links TRBV7-2 with TRBJ2-1; no definite D call. The CDR3 contains 13 residues. V was trimmed by 1 base and J by 9 bases, leaving 10 bases between them. Germline V gene lookup returns CDR1 SGHTA and CDR2 FQGNSA. In nucleotides, the CDR3 is TGTGCCAGCAGCTTAGTGCTTCGGCGTGAGCAGTTCTTC. It encodes CASSLVLRREQFF.

This clone occurred a few times. The chain employs TRBV15 and TRBJ1-1; TRBD1 matches 7 bases. Germline lookup yields CDR1 LNHNV and CDR2 YYDKDF (reference sequence). J gave up 1 base and V 5 bases, and 13 bases lay outside the gene matches. The CDR3 length is 17 residues. The CDR3 DNA reads TGTGCCACCAGCGTACCCGATGAGACAGGGCCGAACACTGAAGCTTTCTTT. This gives the protein CATSVPDETGPNTEAFF.